A selection of T cell receptor beta chains follows, all from one sample in a study of blood T cell repertoires in COVID-19. The data were produced by immunoSEQ multiplex PCR, yet TCRdb's version contains in-frame clones alone and is incomplete. Here the sample spans 200,000 to 300,000 clones, roughly four fifths being singletons. Sequencing was done on a sample of peripheral blood. These receptors were taken from a woman aged 18-35 years with acute or convalescent COVID-19. Each CDR3 is given with its conserved first and last residue. Each record gives: clone size, V gene, D gene, J gene, CDR3 DNA, CDR3 protein. D genes are given only for firm matches. Expanded clones get a size class; other rows say once, few or many, or leave the size out.

-,TRBV28,-,TRBJ1-6,TGTGCCAGCAGTTCTAGGACAGAGAATTCACCCCTCCACTTT,CASSSRTENSPLHF
-,TRBV6-6,-,TRBJ1-5,TGTGCCAGCAGTTACTCGAACATCAATCAGCCCCAGCATTTT,CASSYSNINQPQHF
once,TRBV6-5,TRBD1,TRBJ2-7,TGTGCCAGCAGGGGCATAGGGACAGGGCCCTACGAGCAGTACTTC,CASRGIGTGPYEQYF
once,TRBV27,TRBD1,TRBJ2-1,TGTGCCAGCAGTTTGTTGCCGGGACAGGGGCCCTACAATGAGCAGTTCTTC,CASSLLPGQGPYNEQFF
-,TRBV28,-,TRBJ2-7,TGTGCCAGCAGTTTATGGTCGGGGTCCTTCTTCTCCTACGAGCAGTACTTC,CASSLWSGSFFSYEQYF
-,TRBV5-4,-,TRBJ2-7,TGTGCCAGCAGCTTGGCCGTGTCAGGCCCCTACGAGCAGTACTTC,CASSLAVSGPYEQYF
-,TRBV18,TRBD1,TRBJ2-5,TGTGCCAGCTCAGGACAGGGATTAGGAGAGACCCAGTACTTC,CASSGQGLGETQYF
-,TRBV6-5,TRBD2,TRBJ2-3,TGTGCCAGCAGCGGGGTAGCGGGAGGGGAGGATACGCAGTATTTT,CASSGVAGGEDTQYF
-,TRBV13,TRBD2,TRBJ2-1,TGTGCCAGCAGCTTATTTTTCGGGAGGGCATCCTCCTACAATGAGCAGTTCTTC,CASSLFFGRASSYNEQFF
-,TRBV2,-,TRBJ2-1,TGTGCCAGCAGTGAAGACCGGGCGGGCTCCTACAATGAGCAGTTCTTC,CASSEDRAGSYNEQFF
-,TRBV27,TRBD1,TRBJ2-1,TGTGCCAGCAGGGCCCCGGGACAGGCATACAATGAGCAGTTCTTC,CASRAPGQAYNEQFF
-,TRBV6-5,-,TRBJ1-2,TGTGCCAGCAGTTACTCGGTCCGGGACTCTTACTATGGCTACACCTTC,CASSYSVRDSYYGYTF
once,TRBV5-1,TRBD2,TRBJ2-5,TGCGCCAGCAGCTTGGTGGGACTAGCGACCGAAGAGACCCAGTACTTC,CASSLVGLATEETQYF
few,TRBV9,TRBD1,TRBJ2-7,TGTGCCAGCAGCGACCCCGGGACAGGGGCGTACGAGCAGTACTTC,CASSDPGTGAYEQYF
-,TRBV15,-,TRBJ2-5,TGTGCCACCAGCAATAAACAGGGTTTCCAAGAGACCCAGTACTTC,CATSNKQGFQETQYF
few,TRBV5-1,-,TRBJ1-1,TGCGCCAGCAGCGCCTCGGGTAGCTCTGAAGCTTTCTTT,CASSASGSSEAFF